The 9 T cell receptor beta chains reported below all come from one sample, sequenced in a study of shared clonotypes between healthy human individuals. Only in-frame clones appear in the TCRdb table, and some are missing; sequencing was by immunoSEQ multiplex PCR. In the table there are millions of clones, about 95% of which are singletons. CD45RO negativity and positive selection for CCR7 defined naive CD8 cells, a population that excluded terminally differentiated effector memory CD45RA+ cells. Sequenced sample: naive CD8+ T cells sorted from blood. These receptors were obtained from a young man in good health.

Comments on this clone: Other DNA sequences from this sample encode an identical CDR3 as well. This chain joins TRBV2 and TRBJ2-7, with TRBD2 identical over 10 bases. The germline V gene encodes CDR1 SNHLY and CDR2 FYNNEI. The CDR3 sequence is 15 residues long. With 1 base clipped from V and 4 bases from J, the junction kept 4 bases outside the gene matches. In nucleotides, the CDR3 is TGTGCCAGCAGTGAAGGGACTAGCGGTTTATACGAGCAGTACTTC. It codes for CASSEGTSGLYEQYF.

This clone was detected once. This chain uses TRBV10-2 with TRBJ1-2, with 7 bases lining up with TRBD1. Looked up from germline, CDR1 is WSHSY and CDR2 is SAAADI. V was clipped by 6 bases and J by 4 bases; unmatched bases: 8. The CDR3 covers 14 residues. This chain's CDR3 is CASSEGAPIYGYTF. In DNA form, the CDR3 reads TGCGCCAGCAGCGAGGGGGCCCCCATCTATGGCTACACCTTC.

The rearrangement joins TRBV6-1 to TRBJ2-1; TRBD1 matches 9 bases. Per germline, CDR1 MNHNS and CDR2 SASEGT. The trim removed 5 bases at V and 8 bases at J, leaving 7 bases unmatched. CDR3 length: 14 residues. Here the CDR3 DNA reads TGTGCCAGCAGTTCGGGACAGGGTGAGGATGAGCAGTTCTTC. Encoded protein: CASSSGQGEDEQFF.

V is TRBV19 and J is TRBJ2-2; a possible D gene is TRBD1 (5 bases). The germline V gene encodes CDR1 LNHDA and CDR2 SQIVND (reference sequence). Trimming cost V 8 bases and J 6 bases, with 13 bases left between them. This CDR3 is built from 13 residues. This CDR3 reads CASCGRESGELFF. The DNA for the CDR3 is TGTGCCAGTTGCGGCAGGGAATCCGGGGAGCTGTTTTTT. Variable domain in full (rest from reference TRBV19 and TRBJ2-2): DGGITQSPKYLFRKEGQNVTLSCEQNLNHDAMYWYRQDPGQGLRLIYYSQIVNDFQKGDIAEGYSVSREKKESFPLTVTSAQKNPTAFYLCASCGRESGELFFGEGSRLTVL.

This clone was seen a few times. Other nucleotide sequences from this sample produce the same CDR3. The rearrangement uses TRBV5-6 and TRBJ1-6; the D gene is possibly TRBD1 (5 bases). This CDR3 contains 14 residues. V lost 2 bases, J lost 7 bases, and 10 bases lay in between. Germline V lookup: CDR1 SGHDT, CDR2 YYEEEE. For the CDR3, the DNA is TGTGCCAGCAGCTTAGACAGAGTAAATTCACCCCTCCACTTT. This translates into CASSLDRVNSPLHF.

V usage is TRBV7-6 and J usage is TRBJ2-3, with D perhaps matching TRBD1 or TRBD2 (5 bases each). The V gene's germline CDR1 is SGHVS and CDR2 FNYEAQ. This CDR3 region has 13 residues. Trimming removed 8 bases from V and 2 bases from J, with 11 bases in between. For the CDR3, the DNA is TGTGCCAGCGGGACCAACCCCACAGATACGCAGTATTTT. Translated, it gives CASGTNPTDTQYF.

This clone was counted once. The V call is TRBV2, the J call TRBJ2-2; D is perhaps TRBD1 or TRBD2 (5 bases each). Germline CDR1 SNHLY, CDR2 FYNNEI. The CDR3 consists of 14 residues. Trimming cost V 8 bases and J 7 bases, with 17 bases left between them. As DNA, the CDR3 is TGTGCCAGCGGACTCAGGGTCTTAGGCGGGGAGCTGTTTTTT. This translates into CASGLRVLGGELFF.

This clone has a single count. The rearrangement joins TRBV9 to TRBJ2-1; D gene uncertain. V lost 0 bases to trimming and J lost 5 bases, with 9 bases between them. There are 14 residues in the CDR3. Germline V gene sequence: CDR1 SGDLS, CDR2 YYNGEE. CDR3 nucleotide sequence: TGTGCCAGCAGCGTAGTCCCCTACGACAATGAGCAGTTCTTC. Translated, it gives CASSVVPYDNEQFF.

V and J are TRBV6-5 and TRBJ1-5; 7 bases fit TRBD1. The V gene's germline CDR1 is MNHEY and CDR2 SVGAGI. Trimming took 4 bases from V and 7 from J; bases not matched to a gene: 7. The CDR3 consists of 14 residues. The CDR3 reads CASSSGQAGQPQHF. CDR3 in DNA: TGTGCCAGCAGTTCCGGACAGGCTGGCCAGCCCCAGCATTTT.